These 28 T cell receptor beta chains share one sample of origin, sequenced in a study of Ad26.COV2.S vaccination and SARS-CoV-2 variants. Sample treatment: 15 to 20 received Ad26.COV2.S at low or high dose, single or two shots; about 5 received placebo; per-sample allocation not given. Sample collection was performed on day 63 after the first vaccine or placebo injection. Assay used: immunoSEQ multiplex PCR; TCRdb lists only in-frame clones, some missing. This sample has about 440,000 clones, with around 90% found just once. Source: peripheral blood, taken in a trial of Ad26.COV2.S vaccine versus placebo. All receptors come from a person between 18 and 65 years old who received the Ad26.COV2.S COVID-19 vaccine or a placebo.

This clone came up once. The CDR3 sequence is CASSGAGVVNEQFF. Here the CDR3 DNA reads TGTGCCAGCTCAGGGGCGGGAGTCGTCAATGAGCAGTTCTTC. V and J are TRBV18 and TRBJ2-1, with 7 nucleotides matching TRBD2. The V segment lost 5 bases and the J segment 6 bases; nucleotides outside the gene matches: 7. CDR1 and CDR2 from the germline V gene are KGHSH and LQKENI. The CDR3 is 14 residues long.

This clone was detected once. The J gene is TRBJ2-3, the V gene TRBV6-2 or TRBV6-3; D perhaps matches TRBD2 (5 bases). CDR3 length: 13 amino acids. Germline-derived CDR1 and CDR2 are MNHEY and SVGEGT. V lost 3 bases to trimming and J lost 8 bases, with 12 bases between them. DNA of the CDR3: TGTGCCAGCAGTTATTCAGGACTGTCTACGCAGTATTTT. It codes for CASSYSGLSTQYF.

The chain links TRBV5-8 to TRBJ2-3; D might be TRBD2 (6 bases). V shed 8 bases and J shed 8 bases, with 21 bases lying between them. The CDR3 spans 14 residues. Per germline, CDR1 SGHTS and CDR2 YDEGEE. Here the CDR3 DNA reads TGTGCCAGTTTTCGAAGGGGAGGTGAAAGTACGCAGTATTTT. It translates to CASFRRGGESTQYF.

This rearrangement joins TRBV2 to TRBJ2-1, with D perhaps matching TRBD1 or TRBD2 (5 bases each). Germline lookup yields CDR1 SNHLY and CDR2 FYNNEI. Trimming cost V 6 bases and J 3 bases, with 12 bases left between them. The CDR3 consists of 14 residues. CDR3 residues: CASSDRGVYNEQFF. The CDR3 DNA reads as TGTGCCAGCAGCGATAGAGGGGTCTACAATGAGCAGTTCTTC.

This clone appeared once. The chain links TRBV7-9 to TRBJ2-3; 7 bases are a match to TRBD2. The CDR3 consists of 14 residues. The germline V gene has CDR1 SEHNR and CDR2 FQNEAQ (reference sequence). V trimming: 0 bases; J trimming: 11 bases; junction bases outside the gene matches: 8. The CDR3 nucleotides are TGTGCCAGCAGCTTAGCTCTAGCGGAGGAGTTGCAGTATTTT. Protein sequence: CASSLALAEELQYF.

This sequence joins TRBV28 and TRBJ2-2; the match to TRBD1 covers 7 bases. V was clipped by 5 bases and J by 6 bases; unmatched bases: 9. The CDR3 is made up of 15 amino acids. The germline V gene has CDR1 MDHEN and CDR2 SYDVKM. In DNA form, the CDR3 reads TGTGCCAGCAGTCTACGACAGGGTTTCGCCGGGGAGCTGTTTTTT. This translates into CASSLRQGFAGELFF.

This rearrangement joins TRBV7-8 to TRBJ1-3; no firm D call. This CDR3 region has 15 residues. The germline gives CDR1 SGHVS, CDR2 FQNEAQ. Between the trimmed V and J ends, which lost 8 bases and 4 bases, there was a span of 18 bases. The CDR3 DNA reads as TGTGCCAGCTGTAGGGAGGACGTTTCCGGAAACACCATATATTTT. Amino acids: CASCREDVSGNTIYF.

The chain carries TRBV19 and TRBJ1-5, with D possibly matching TRBD1 (5 bases). Trimming shortened V by 3 bases and J by 7 bases, and 13 bases separated the two germline ends. Germline CDR1 LNHDA, CDR2 SQIVND (reference sequence). This CDR3 spans 14 amino acids. The CDR3 is CASSIPGLGQPQHF. CDR3 DNA sequence: TGTGCCAGTAGTATCCCAGGGCTGGGACAGCCCCAGCATTTT.

DNA of the CDR3: TGTGCCAGCAGCCCCGGGGGCCTCGCCCGAGAGACCCAGTACTTC. It encodes CASSPGGLARETQYF. The genes are TRBV27 and TRBJ2-5, with D perhaps matching TRBD1 or TRBD2 (6 bases each). The CDR3 length is 15 residues. Trimming took off 6 bases at V and 4 bases at J, with 18 bases between the two ends. CDR1 is MNHEY and CDR2 is SMNVEV in the germline V gene (reference sequence).

J is TRBJ1-6 and V is TRBV5-5, with D tentatively TRBD1 (5 bases). Germline values: CDR1 SGHKS, CDR2 YYEKEE (reference sequence). This CDR3 is built from 13 residues. V lost 0 bases to trimming and J lost 8 bases, with 6 bases between them. In nucleotides, the CDR3 is TGTGCCAGCAGCTTGGTGGGGGATTCACCCCTCCACTTT. Residues: CASSLVGDSPLHF.

This clone was counted once. The gene calls are TRBV5-1 and TRBJ2-7; 8 positions match TRBD1. CDR1 is SGHRS, CDR2 YFSETQ, per germline. Trimming removed 6 bases from V and 5 bases from J; junction bases left unmatched: 19. The CDR3 is 17 residues long. For the CDR3, the DNA is TGCGCCAGCAACGGAGGAACGTCCGGGGGACAGGTTCACGAGCAGTACTTC. Translation gives CASNGGTSGGQVHEQYF.

This clone was counted once. This sequence joins TRBV6-5 and TRBJ1-5; D is perhaps TRBD1 (6 bases). Trimming removed 5 bases at V and 5 bases at J, with 13 bases between. The CDR3 length is 14 residues. CDR1 and CDR2 (germline): MNHEY, SVGAGI. CDR3 protein: CASSPRGGDQPQHF. CDR3 nucleotides: TGTGCCAGCAGTCCTCGGGGGGGCGATCAGCCCCAGCATTTT.

The chain uses TRBV7-2 and TRBJ2-5; D remains unclear. Germline V lookup: CDR1 SGHTA, CDR2 FQGNSA. Trimming removed 1 base from V and 3 bases from J, with 6 bases in between. The CDR3 runs 13 residues. The CDR3: CASSLGEEETQYF. Here the CDR3 DNA reads TGTGCCAGCAGCTTAGGTGAAGAAGAGACCCAGTACTTC.

The chain joins TRBV10-3 to TRBJ2-3, with 11 positions matching TRBD2. Germline CDR1 is ENHRY and CDR2 is SYGVKD. Unmatched junction bases numbered 5, after V lost 8 bases and J lost 4 bases. CDR3 length: 14 amino acids. Written as DNA, the CDR3 is TGTGCCATCGCTAGCGGGAGGAGTGCAGATACGCAGTATTTT. Protein product: CAIASGRSADTQYF.

The chain carries TRBV7-2 and TRBJ2-6, with 9 nucleotides matching TRBD1. This CDR3 is 15 amino acids long. V trimming: 4 bases; J trimming: 3 bases; junction bases outside the gene matches: 1. Germline V gene data show CDR1 as SGHTA and CDR2 as FQGNSA. The DNA for the CDR3 is TGTGCCAGCAGCTGGACAGGGGATGGGGCCAACGTCCTGACTTTC. Its protein is CASSWTGDGANVLTF.

The rearrangement links TRBV7-9 to TRBJ1-5, with a tentative D call TRBD1 (6 bases). The CDR3 has 14 amino acids. Germline CDR1 SEHNR, CDR2 FQNEAQ (reference sequence). V was pared by 5 bases and J by 0 bases, with 8 bases between. This CDR3 reads CASSADSSNQPQHF. The DNA of the CDR3 is TGTGCCAGCAGCGCGGACAGTAGCAATCAGCCCCAGCATTTT.

This clone has only one observation. The chain is built from TRBV6-2 or TRBV6-3 and TRBJ2-7; 11 bases are a match to TRBD2. CDR1 MNHEY and CDR2 SVGEGT come from the germline V gene. This CDR3 has 14 amino acids. V trimming: 1 base; J trimming: 5 bases; junction bases outside the gene matches: 1. The CDR3 coding sequence is TGTGCCAGCAGTTACTTAGCGGGAGGGGACGAGCAGTACTTC. Its protein product is CASSYLAGGDEQYF.

V gene TRBV7-2 combines with J gene TRBJ2-7; possibly TRBD2 for D (5 bases). The CDR3 is made up of 11 amino acids. Germline V gene data show CDR1 as SGHTA and CDR2 as FQGNSA. V was shortened by 7 bases and J by 7 bases, with 11 bases between the two germline ends. The CDR3: CASTSGGEQYF. CDR3 nucleotides: TGTGCCAGCACCTCCGGCGGGGAGCAGTACTTC.

The chain is built from TRBV6-1 and TRBJ1-6, with 7 bases that match TRBD1. The germline CDR1 and CDR2 sequences are MNHNS and SASEGT. CDR3 length: 18 residues. Unmatched junction bases numbered 14, after V lost 1 base and J lost 8 bases. The CDR3 DNA follows: TGTGCCAGCAGTGAAGGGGGACAGAGAGCCCTAACCTATTCACCCCTCCACTTT. Translated: CASSEGGQRALTYSPLHF.

The CDR3 coding sequence is TGTGCCACCAGCGGTAGGACCAGGAGCACAGATACGCAGTATTTT. The encoded protein is CATSGRTRSTDTQYF. The rearrangement uses TRBV24-1 and TRBJ2-3; D is unresolved. CDR1 and CDR2 (germline): KGHDR, SFDVKD. The CDR3 runs to 15 residues. Between the trimmed V and J ends, which lost 7 bases and 0 bases, there was a span of 13 bases.

The chain links TRBV19 to TRBJ2-1; D possibly corresponds to TRBD2 (6 bases). V was shortened by 6 bases and J by 0 bases, with 18 bases between the two germline ends. Germline-derived CDR1 and CDR2 are LNHDA and SQIVND (reference sequence). CDR3 length: 17 amino acids. CDR3 region: CASSQGVGSGSYNEQFF. In nucleotides, the CDR3 is TGTGCCAGTAGCCAAGGGGTCGGTAGCGGCTCCTACAATGAGCAGTTCTTC.

The rearrangement uses TRBV11-2 and TRBJ2-7, with a weak D call TRBD2 (6 bases). The CDR3 covers 13 residues. V lost 3 bases and J 7 bases, leaving 13 bases between the germline ends. Looked up from germline, CDR1 is SGHAT and CDR2 is FQNNGV. CDR3 in amino acids: CASSFGTVLEQYF. The CDR3 region has the DNA TGTGCCAGCAGCTTTGGGACTGTTTTGGAGCAGTACTTC.

This clone came up once. The same CDR3 arises from other DNA sequences in this sample as well. The chain combines TRBV28 with TRBJ1-1; no reliable D call. Germline assignment: CDR1 MDHEN and CDR2 SYDVKM. V gave up 2 bases and J gave up 2 bases, with 9 bases separating them. The CDR3 covers 14 residues. CDR3 in amino acids: CASSLIGKNTEAFF. The CDR3 bases are TGTGCCAGCAGTTTAATCGGGAAAAACACTGAAGCTTTCTTT.

The chain links TRBV2 to TRBJ2-7; the D gene is possibly TRBD2 (7 bases). The CDR3 has 14 amino acids. CDR1 and CDR2 from the germline V gene are SNHLY and FYNNEI. Trimming removed 8 bases at V and 0 bases at J, with 14 bases between. CDR3 bases: TGTGCCAGCGGGGGGGCAGGGGCCTCCTACGAGCAGTACTTC. Amino acid sequence: CASGGAGASYEQYF.

The J gene is TRBJ2-1, the V gene TRBV3-1 (or the pseudogene TRBV3-2); D is possibly TRBD2 (6 bases). V was trimmed by 4 bases and J by 9 bases, leaving 13 bases between them. Germline lookup yields CDR1 LGHDT and CDR2 YNNKEL (reference sequence). This CDR3 spans 13 amino acids. The CDR3 DNA is TGTGCCAGCAGCCGAGGACTACCCAGTGAGCAGTTCTTC. As protein: CASSRGLPSEQFF.

This rearrangement joins TRBV4-1 to TRBJ2-7; D uncertain. Trimming cost V 1 base and J 1 base, with 8 bases left between them. The CDR3 runs to 14 residues. Germline values: CDR1 MGHRA, CDR2 YSYEKL. The CDR3 region is CASSQGAGSYEQYF. The CDR3 DNA follows: TGCGCCAGCAGCCAAGGAGCTGGGTCCTACGAGCAGTACTTC.

The chain couples TRBV18 to TRBJ2-1; D is perhaps TRBD1 (6 bases). The length of the CDR3 is 14 residues. Germline V gives CDR1 KGHSH, CDR2 LQKENI. Trimming stripped 3 bases from V and 8 bases from J, with 14 bases between. The CDR3 sequence is CASSPLRGGDEQFF. CDR3 coding DNA: TGTGCCAGCTCACCCCTCAGGGGCGGCGATGAGCAGTTCTTC.

V usage is TRBV15 and J usage is TRBJ2-3; 14 nucleotides match TRBD2. The trim removed 3 bases at V and 3 bases at J, leaving 2 bases unmatched. The CDR3 contains 16 residues. Germline V gives CDR1 LNHNV, CDR2 YYDKDF (reference sequence). CDR3 sequence reads: CATSSGLAGGTDTQYF. CDR3 in DNA: TGTGCCACCAGCAGTGGACTAGCGGGAGGAACAGATACGCAGTATTTT.